Listed below are T cell receptor beta chains from one sample, sequenced in a study of multiple sclerosis patients with progressive multifocal leukoencephalopathy. The table came from immunoSEQ multiplex PCR; TCRdb's copy has only in-frame clones and leaves some out. The sample has tens of thousands of clones, about nine tenths seen once; the top ten hold approximately 1.5%. Sequenced material: PBMCs, taken from a patient treated with natalizumab. The receptors were gathered from a human donor with multiple sclerosis. Both conserved end residues are part of each CDR3. A D gene is named only where the DNA matches it firmly. Only some rows state a clone size, as once, few, many or a class for expanded clones.

V gene	D gene	clone size	J gene	CDR3 protein	CDR3 DNA
TRBV9	.	.	TRBJ2-2	CASSSRAATGELFF	TGTGCCAGCAGCTCCCGGGCTGCCACCGGGGAGCTGTTTTTT
TRBV6-1	.	.	TRBJ1-1	CASSPRTENTEAFF	TGTGCCAGCAGTCCTCGGACAGAGAACACTGAAGCTTTCTTT
TRBV14	TRBD1	.	TRBJ2-7	CASLTGTGVEQYF	TGTGCCAGCTTAACCGGGACAGGGGTTGAGCAGTACTTC
TRBV30	TRBD1	.	TRBJ1-2	CARDRRGYGYTF	TGTGCCCGGGACAGGCGGGGCTATGGCTACACCTTC
TRBV14	.	few	TRBJ1-4	CASSQGRSYGEKLFF	TGTGCCAGCAGCCAAGGACGGAGTTACGGTGAAAAACTGTTTTTT
TRBV7-9	TRBD1	.	TRBJ1-1	CASSPGQGYTEAFF	TGTGCCAGCAGCCCAGGACAGGGGTACACTGAAGCTTTCTTT
TRBV27	TRBD1	.	TRBJ1-2	CASSSTGQGWYGYTF	TGTGCCAGCAGTTCTACCGGACAGGGGTGGTATGGCTACACCTTC
TRBV6-5	.	.	TRBJ1-2	CASSYSTDSYGYTF	TGTGCCAGCAGTTACTCGACGGATTCCTATGGCTACACCTTC
TRBV10-3	TRBD2	.	TRBJ2-1	CAIREAATSGDNEQFF	TGTGCCATCAGGGAGGCCGCAACTAGCGGAGACAATGAGCAGTTCTTC
TRBV27	TRBD1	.	TRBJ2-7	CASTTRGSKKKTIYEQYF	TGTGCCAGCACTACCAGGGGGTCTAAAAAAAAGACCATCTACGAGCAGTACTTC
TRBV7-9	.	.	TRBJ1-6	CASSHRQTDSPLHF	TGTGCCAGCAGCCATAGACAGACCGATTCACCCCTCCACTTT
TRBV18	TRBD2	.	TRBJ2-7	CASSPLSGAHSYEQYF	TGTGCCAGCTCGCCCTTGAGCGGGGCCCACTCCTACGAGCAGTACTTC
TRBV18	.	few	TRBJ2-7	CASSRGTSPDEQYF	TGTGCCAGCTCACGTGGGACATCACCGGACGAGCAGTACTTC
TRBV14	TRBD1	.	TRBJ2-2	CASKTGSNTGELFF	TGTGCCAGTAAGACAGGGTCGAACACCGGGGAGCTGTTTTTT
TRBV19	.	.	TRBJ1-1	CASSSQPNTEAFF	TGTGCCAGTAGTTCCCAGCCGAACACTGAAGCTTTCTTT
TRBV11-3	.	.	TRBJ1-1	CASGLRRDTEAFF	TGTGCCAGCGGTCTTCGGAGGGACACTGAAGCTTTCTTT
TRBV19	TRBD2	.	TRBJ2-7	CASRLAGAWEQYF	TGTGCCAGTCGACTAGCGGGAGCTTGGGAGCAGTACTTC
TRBV18	TRBD1	once	TRBJ2-1	CASSPTGGSYNEQFF	TGTGCCAGCTCACCCACAGGGGGCTCCTACAATGAGCAGTTCTTC
TRBV9	.	.	TRBJ2-3	CASTPSALDTDTQYF	TGTGCCAGCACCCCTAGCGCGCTAGACACAGATACGCAGTATTTT
TRBV28	TRBD1	once	TRBJ1-4	CASSPLTGAPEKLFF	TGTGCCAGCAGTCCACTGACAGGGGCTCCCGAAAAACTGTTTTTT
TRBV7-9	TRBD2	.	TRBJ2-1	CASSFLSSGRGRGEQFF	TGTGCCAGCAGCTTCCTATCTAGCGGGAGGGGACGGGGTGAGCAGTTCTTC
TRBV5-1	TRBD1	.	TRBJ1-1	CASSLDRGAEAFF	TGCGCCAGCAGCTTGGACAGGGGGGCTGAAGCTTTCTTT
TRBV5-1	TRBD1	.	TRBJ2-5	CASSPRTGGLETQYF	TGCGCCAGCAGCCCTAGGACAGGGGGACTAGAGACCCAGTACTTC
TRBV21-1	.	.	TRBJ1-1	CASSKAKLSGGPSMNTEAFF	TGTGCCAGCAGCAAAGCAAAGCTCTCGGGGGGTCCGTCCATGAACACTGAAGCTTTCTTT
TRBV11-2	.	.	TRBJ1-5	CASSPEAGFNQPQHF	TGTGCCAGCAGCCCGGAGGCAGGGTTCAATCAGCCCCAGCATTTT
TRBV7-7	.	.	TRBJ2-2	CASSPVGGELFF	TGTGCCAGCAGCCCCGTCGGCGGGGAGCTGTTTTTT
TRBV7-2	TRBD2	.	TRBJ2-7	CASSSASTSGYEQYF	TGTGCCAGCAGCTCCGCTTCGACTAGCGGCTACGAGCAGTACTTC
TRBV13	.	.	TRBJ2-7	CASRLWDESYEQYF	TGTGCCAGCAGGCTATGGGATGAATCCTACGAGCAGTACTTC
TRBV6-6	.	.	TRBJ1-5	CASSYSGTQPQHF	TGTGCCAGCAGTTACTCGGGCACCCAGCCCCAGCATTTT
TRBV2	.	.	TRBJ2-7	CASSELASHWEQYF	TGTGCCAGCAGTGAACTAGCGTCCCACTGGGAGCAGTACTTC
TRBV5-1	TRBD2	once	TRBJ2-1	CASSLGTSIGINEQFF	TGCGCCAGCAGCTTGGGGACTAGTATTGGCATAAATGAGCAGTTCTTC
TRBV29-1	.	.	TRBJ2-1	CSVETQGSYNEQFF	TGCAGCGTTGAAACACAGGGATCCTACAATGAGCAGTTCTTC
TRBV5-1	.	.	TRBJ2-1	CASSLVASYNEQFF	TGCGCCAGCAGCTTGGTCGCGTCCTACAATGAGCAGTTCTTC